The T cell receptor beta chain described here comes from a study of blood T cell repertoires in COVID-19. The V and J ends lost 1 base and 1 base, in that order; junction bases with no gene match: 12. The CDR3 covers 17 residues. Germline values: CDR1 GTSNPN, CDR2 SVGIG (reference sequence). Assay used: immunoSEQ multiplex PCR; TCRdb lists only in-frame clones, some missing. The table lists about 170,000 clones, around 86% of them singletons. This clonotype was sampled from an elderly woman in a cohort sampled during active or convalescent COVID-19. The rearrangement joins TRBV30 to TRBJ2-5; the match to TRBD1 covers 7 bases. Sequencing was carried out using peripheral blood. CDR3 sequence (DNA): TGTGCCTGGAGTGCGTGGGACAGAGGCTTTTTCCAAGAGACCCAGTACTTC. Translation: CAWSAWDRGFFQETQYF.